Following are 27 T cell receptor beta chains from one sample sequenced in a study of cytomegalovirus exposure and HLA in healthy donors. The PCR was carried out with 60 Vbeta primers and 13 Jbeta primers. TCRdb keeps only in-frame clones here, not all; method: immunoSEQ multiplex PCR. The repertoire holds some 150,000 clones, with approximately 80% as singletons. Sequenced material: PBMCs. These receptors were collected from a man aged 30 to 45 in good health and CMV-seropositive.

The CDR3 coding sequence is TGTGCCAGCGCAACAACAGACGACCAAGAGACCCAGTACTTC. Translation: CASATTDDQETQYF. This chain links TRBV6-5 with TRBJ2-5; D unresolved. Germline values: CDR1 MNHEY, CDR2 SVGAGI. The V and J ends lost 8 bases and 0 bases respectively, with 13 bases between them. CDR3 length equals 14 residues.

The gene calls are TRBV11-3 and TRBJ2-3, with TRBD1 matching over 7 bases. This CDR3 region has 15 residues. CDR1 SGHNT and CDR2 YENEEA come from the germline V gene. J lost 4 bases, V lost 3 bases, and 7 bases had no gene match. CDR3 bases: TGTGCCAGCAGCTTCGACAGGGAACGGGCAGATACGCAGTATTTT. It encodes CASSFDRERADTQYF.

The chain combines TRBV2 with TRBJ2-1; no definite D call. The ends were cut back, 2 bases at V and 4 bases at J, with 15 bases in the middle. Germline CDR1 reads SNHLY; CDR2 reads FYNNEI. The CDR3 is 16 amino acids. DNA for the CDR3: TGTGCCAGCAGTGAACTAGAGGCGACGGTTTACAATGAGCAGTTCTTC. Its translation is CASSELEATVYNEQFF.

The chain uses TRBV6-5 and TRBJ1-2; the D gene is possibly TRBD1 (5 bases). Between the trimmed V and J ends, which lost 2 bases and 4 bases, there was a span of 17 bases. This CDR3 contains 16 residues. Looked up from germline, CDR1 is MNHEY and CDR2 is SVGAGI. CDR3 loop: CASSYASGQGGYGYTF. The CDR3 DNA sequence: TGTGCCAGCAGTTACGCTTCGGGGCAGGGAGGCTATGGCTACACCTTC.

This clone has a single count. The V and J genes are TRBV30 and TRBJ2-4; D is perhaps TRBD2 (7 bases). Looked up from germline, CDR1 is GTSNPN and CDR2 is SVGIG (reference sequence). There are 12 residues in the CDR3. Trimming removed 4 bases from V and 8 bases from J, with 12 bases in between. CDR3 region: CAWIQGGDIQYF. For the CDR3, the DNA is TGTGCCTGGATTCAAGGGGGGGACATTCAGTACTTC. Full variable domain (rest looked up from reference TRBV30 and TRBJ2-4): SQTIHQWPATLVQPVGSPLSLECTVEGTSNPNLYWYRQAAGRGLQLLFYSVGIGQISSEVPQNLSASRPQDRQFILSSKKLLLSDSGFYLCAWIQGGDIQYFGAGTRLSVL.

The chain uses TRBV7-6 and TRBJ2-3; 10 positions match TRBD2. The CDR3 contains 17 residues. The germline V gene encodes CDR1 SGHVS and CDR2 FNYEAQ. V was pared by 1 base and J by 4 bases, with 8 bases of the junction left unmatched. CDR3 nucleotide sequence: TGTGCCAGCAGCTTAGAACCCAGCGGGGGGGCATCAGATACGCAGTATTTT. Translating gives CASSLEPSGGASDTQYF.

The chain links TRBV4-3 to TRBJ2-7, with D perhaps matching TRBD1 (5 bases). The CDR3 is 14 amino acids. V lost 0 bases and J lost 2, with 8 bases in between. CDR1 and CDR2 from the germline V gene are LGHNA and YSLEER. CDR3 sequence: CASSQEQAAYEQYF. CDR3 DNA sequence: TGCGCCAGCAGCCAAGAACAGGCCGCCTACGAGCAGTACTTC.

This sequence joins TRBV7-9 and TRBJ2-5, with D perhaps matching TRBD1 (5 bases). The germline V and J ends were trimmed by 5 bases and 3 bases, with 13 bases remaining between them. In germline, CDR1 is SEHNR, CDR2 FQNEAQ (reference sequence). The CDR3 spans 14 residues. The CDR3 reads CASSPPGREETQYF. CDR3 DNA sequence: TGTGCCAGCAGCCCCCCCGGCAGGGAAGAGACCCAGTACTTC.

This chain joins TRBV19 and TRBJ2-3; 8 positions agree with TRBD2. The CDR3 has 15 amino acids. V lost 9 bases to trimming and J lost 1 base; unmatched junction nucleotides: 9. CDR1 is LNHDA, CDR2 SQIVND, per germline (reference sequence). Here the CDR3 DNA reads TGTGCCAGCGGGGGGGATAGCGGGGGCACAGATACGCAGTATTTT. Protein sequence: CASGGDSGGTDTQYF.

The V and J genes are TRBV30 and TRBJ2-3; TRBD1 matches at 8 bases. The CDR3 spans 14 residues. V shed 8 bases, J shed 1 base, and the junction held 8 bases outside the gene matches. CDR1 and CDR2 from the germline V gene are GTSNPN and SVGIG (reference sequence). Here the CDR3 reads CAQSGRGRTDTQYF. CDR3 sequence (DNA): TGTGCCCAAAGTGGCAGGGGGCGCACAGATACGCAGTATTTT.

This chain links TRBV5-4 with TRBJ2-7; 9 bases align to TRBD1. V was pared by 4 bases and J by 3 bases, with 8 bases of the junction left unmatched. Germline V lookup: CDR1 SGHNT, CDR2 YYREEE (reference sequence). This CDR3 comprises 15 residues. CDR3 sequence reads: CASSTQQGANYEQYF. The CDR3 region has the DNA TGTGCCAGCAGCACACAACAGGGGGCTAACTACGAGCAGTACTTC.

The gene calls are TRBV5-5 and TRBJ2-7; the match to TRBD1 covers 8 bases. The germline gives CDR1 SGHKS, CDR2 YYEKEE (reference sequence). CDR3 length: 15 residues. The V and J ends lost 4 bases and 5 bases, in that order; junction bases with no gene match: 11. CDR3 coding DNA: TGTGCCAGCAGCAATACGGACAGGGAAAAAAACGAGCAGTACTTC. Its protein is CASSNTDREKNEQYF.

The J gene is TRBJ2-1, the V gene TRBV9, with 13 bases aligning to TRBD2. J lost 7 bases, V lost 4 bases, and 8 bases had no gene match. CDR3 size: 16 residues. Germline V CDR1 and CDR2: SGDLS, YYNGEE. CDR3 sequence (DNA): TGTGCCAGCAGCACTAGCGGGGGGGCCAGTGGAAATGAGCAGTTCTTC. Translating gives CASSTSGGASGNEQFF.

The chain recombines TRBV29-1 with TRBJ2-3; D is possibly TRBD1 (5 bases). The V end was cut by 7 bases, the J end by 4 bases, with 15 bases between. This CDR3 is 13 amino acids long. Germline CDR1 is SQVTM and CDR2 is ANQGSEA. CDR3 protein: CSGGQTGADTQYF. CDR3 coding DNA: TGCAGCGGGGGCCAGACTGGGGCAGATACGCAGTATTTT.

The chain employs TRBV29-1 and TRBJ1-5; 12 bases are a match to TRBD1. V lost 4 bases, J lost 7 bases, and 11 bases stayed unmatched. This CDR3 region has 16 residues. CDR1 SQVTM and CDR2 ANQGSEA come from the germline V gene. The CDR3 loop is CSVGEPGTGGGQPQHF. The CDR3 DNA follows: TGCAGCGTTGGGGAACCCGGGACAGGGGGCGGCCAGCCCCAGCATTTT.

The chain is built from TRBV30 and TRBJ1-2, with 9 nucleotides matching TRBD1. This CDR3 spans 17 amino acids. Germline values: CDR1 GTSNPN, CDR2 SVGIG (reference sequence). V shed 3 bases and J 5 bases; nucleotides not matched to a gene: 16. Here the CDR3 reads CAWRDSLWGQGGYGYTF. CDR3 in DNA: TGTGCCTGGAGGGATTCATTGTGGGGACAGGGTGGTTATGGCTACACCTTC.

This clone was counted between two and nine times. CDR3 DNA: TGTGCCAGCACACTTAAGACACACACCGGGGAGCTGTTTTTT. Its translation: CASTLKTHTGELFF. The chain links TRBV6-4 to TRBJ2-2, with D unresolved. Germline assignment: CDR1 MRHNA and CDR2 SNTAGT. V lost 7 bases, J lost 3 bases, and 12 bases lay in between. This CDR3 has 14 residues.

The gene calls are TRBV7-6 and TRBJ1-2; D not certain. Looked up from germline, CDR1 is SGHVS and CDR2 is FNYEAQ. The germline V and J ends were trimmed by 1 base and 4 bases, with 10 bases remaining between them. This CDR3 comprises 14 residues. CDR3 sequence: CASSLDAQIYGYTF. The CDR3 nucleotides are TGTGCCAGCAGCTTAGACGCCCAGATCTATGGCTACACCTTC.

In its sample, this clone was seen a few times. The chain joins TRBV5-1 to TRBJ2-3; D is perhaps TRBD2 (7 bases). V was shortened by 0 bases and J by 4 bases, with 18 bases between the two germline ends. Looked up from germline, CDR1 is SGHRS and CDR2 is YFSETQ. This CDR3 region has 17 residues. CDR3 sequence reads: CASSLGRGGRVADTQYF. CDR3 coding DNA: TGCGCCAGCAGCTTGGGAAGGGGGGGGCGAGTCGCAGATACGCAGTATTTT.

As concerns this clone: The identical CDR3 is also encoded by other nucleotide sequences in the sample. The J gene is TRBJ2-5, the V gene TRBV30; D perhaps matches TRBD2 (5 bases). The CDR3 is 11 residues long. V was shortened by 1 base and J by 5 bases, with 5 bases between the two germline ends. CDR1 is GTSNPN, CDR2 SVGIG, per germline (reference sequence). CDR3 loop: CAWSGGETQYF. The CDR3 DNA sequence: TGTGCCTGGAGTGGAGGGGAGACCCAGTACTTC.

The CDR3 protein is CASSPAGTGNSPLHF. CDR3 bases: TGTGCCAGCAGCCCGGCCGGGACAGGCAATTCACCCCTCCACTTT. The chain recombines TRBV9 with TRBJ1-6, with 8 bases lining up with TRBD1. J was trimmed by 7 bases and V by 4 bases; bases with no gene match: 7. Per germline, CDR1 SGDLS and CDR2 YYNGEE. The length of the CDR3 is 15 residues.

The chain has TRBV7-9 and TRBJ1-2; a possible D gene is TRBD1 (6 bases). The V gene's germline CDR1 is SEHNR and CDR2 FQNEAQ (reference sequence). The CDR3 is made up of 14 amino acids. V lost 5 bases to trimming and J lost 8 bases, with 18 bases between them. The CDR3 protein is CASSPNSNREGYTF. CDR3 sequence (DNA): TGTGCCAGCAGCCCGAATAGCAACAGGGAGGGCTACACCTTC.

The chain joins TRBV7-3 to TRBJ2-7; the match to TRBD1 covers 9 bases. The CDR3 sequence is 13 residues long. Germline V gene lookup returns CDR1 SGHTA and CDR2 FQGTGA. The V gene end was trimmed by 3 bases and the J gene end by 6 bases; junction bases not matched to a gene: 3. The CDR3 DNA is TGTGCCAGCAGCTTGGGACAGGGACGCGAGCAGTACTTC. Residues: CASSLGQGREQYF.

V and J are TRBV4-3 and TRBJ2-7; 9 positions match TRBD1. Germline CDR1 is LGHNA and CDR2 is YSLEER. Trimming cost V 0 bases and J 4 bases; bases outside gene matches: 7. CDR3 length: 16 amino acids. The CDR3 region is CASSQERVGQGYEQYF. Here the CDR3 DNA reads TGCGCCAGCAGCCAAGAAAGGGTAGGACAGGGGTACGAGCAGTACTTC.

The J gene is TRBJ2-5, the V gene TRBV19; 8 nucleotides agree with TRBD2. The V segment lost 5 bases and the J segment 6 bases; nucleotides outside the gene matches: 8. Looked up from germline, CDR1 is LNHDA and CDR2 is SQIVND (reference sequence). The CDR3 consists of 14 residues. The CDR3 reads CASSASGTRKTQYF. The CDR3 DNA reads TGTGCCAGTAGTGCCTCCGGGACTAGGAAGACCCAGTACTTC.

The V and J genes are TRBV10-1 and TRBJ2-2; D is possibly TRBD1 (5 bases). CDR1 and CDR2 from the germline V gene are WNHNN and SYGVQD (reference sequence). Deletions cut 6 bases from V and 5 bases from J, with 10 bases between. This CDR3 spans 13 amino acids. The CDR3 sequence: CASRQARTGELFF. CDR3 sequence (DNA): TGCGCCAGCAGACAGGCCAGGACCGGGGAGCTGTTTTTT.

This chain connects TRBV4-2 to TRBJ2-7; TRBD2 aligns across 11 bases. Losses at the gene ends were 0 bases for V and 6 bases for J; bases not matched to a gene: 4. The CDR3 length is 15 residues. The germline V gene has CDR1 LGHNA and CDR2 YNFKEQ. CDR3 residues: CASSQEGTSGFEQYF. DNA for the CDR3: TGTGCCAGCAGCCAAGAAGGGACTAGCGGATTCGAGCAGTACTTC.